This T cell receptor beta chain was captured by sequencing in a study of OX40 agonist ivuxolimab in advanced cancers. The study, taken as a whole, reports: Doses of 0.1 to 3.0 mg/kg were accompanied by clonal expansion of CD4+ and CD8+ blood T cells by week 6. More expanded clones were found, on average, in CD8+ than in CD4+ T cells.

Profiling relied on immunoSEQ multiplex PCR, and the TCRdb table lists in-frame clones only, not all of them. The sample lists about 48,000 clones, 65% to 85% seen once, with around an eighth in the top ten. The CDR3 extends over 13 amino acids. The germline V gene encodes CDR1 MDHEN and CDR2 SYDVKM. J gave up 5 bases and V 2 bases, and 2 bases lay outside the gene matches. Worth noting for this clone: Its antigen is undetermined.

The clonotype comes from an adult with an advanced solid tumor such as melanoma, head and neck, liver or kidney cancer. The chain has TRBV28 and TRBJ2-5; 7 bases agree with TRBD2. This material consisted of CD4+ or CD8+ T cells sorted from blood, taken in a trial of the OX40 agonist ivuxolimab. The CDR3 here is CASSLAGDETQYF. In nucleotides, the CDR3 is TGTGCCAGCAGTTTAGCGGGGGACGAGACCCAGTACTTC.